These T cell receptor beta chains were read from a single sample in a study of control samples from healthy donors and cancer patients. Assay used: immunoSEQ multiplex PCR; TCRdb lists only in-frame clones, some missing. The sample consists of 95,000 to 150,000 clones, 87% of them appearing once. The specimen sequenced was blood. All receptors derive from a man aged 18 to 29 in good health. CDR3s include the opening cysteine and the closing phenylalanine or tryptophan. D genes are given only for firm matches. Not every row has a clone size; where given, it reads once, few, many or a size class.

>.|.|TRBV30|TRBJ2-1
CAWSGLAEQFF
TGTGCCTGGAGTGGTCTAGCGGAGCAGTTCTTC
>TRBD1|.|TRBV27|TRBJ1-6
CASSKDRMMSYNSPLHF
TGTGCCAGCAGCAAGGACAGGATGATGTCCTATAATTCACCCCTCCACTTT
>TRBD1|.|TRBV6-2/TRBV6-3|TRBJ2-5
CASGLTGGEETQYF
TGTGCCAGCGGCCTGACAGGGGGGGAGGAGACCCAGTACTTC
>TRBD2|once|TRBV18|TRBJ2-5
CASSLGTSGSLETQYF
TGTGCCAGCTCACTAGGGACTAGCGGGAGTTTGGAGACCCAGTACTTC
>.|.|TRBV7-2|TRBJ2-5
CASSLVGGKETQYF
TGTGCCAGCAGCTTAGTGGGCGGGAAGGAGACCCAGTACTTC
>.|.|TRBV11-2|TRBJ1-2
CASTDLGQRNGYTF
TGTGCCAGCACGGACCTCGGACAGAGGAATGGCTACACCTTC
>TRBD2|.|TRBV19|TRBJ2-5
CASSIARTSGQETQYF
TGTGCCAGTAGTATAGCAAGGACTAGCGGCCAAGAGACCCAGTACTTC
>.|.|TRBV20-1|TRBJ1-2
CSASGGGAGYGYTF
TGCAGTGCTAGTGGGGGGGGCGCGGGCTATGGCTACACCTTC
>TRBD1|.|TRBV7-9|TRBJ1-1
CASSLDGQGAFF
TGTGCCAGCAGCTTAGACGGACAGGGGGCTTTCTTT
>TRBD2|.|TRBV27|TRBJ2-1
CASSLSEAGVLNEQFF
TGTGCCAGCAGTTTATCAGAAGCGGGGGTCCTCAATGAGCAGTTCTTC
>.|.|TRBV12-2|TRBJ2-7
CASRLDGTSGTYEQYF
TGTGCAAGTCGCTTAGACGGGACTAGCGGGACCTACGAGCAGTACTTC
>.|.|TRBV7-6|TRBJ2-5
CATSPNTGVWETQYF
TGTGCCACTTCCCCAAACACGGGGGTTTGGGAGACCCAGTACTTC
>.|.|TRBV5-4|TRBJ1-1
CASSFHGDSSLTNTEAFF
TGTGCCAGCAGCTTTCATGGGGACTCGTCCCTGACGAACACTGAAGCTTTCTTT
>.|.|TRBV19|TRBJ2-5
CASSIPRPPPAGSDLETQYF
TGTGCCAGTAGTATACCACGCCCCCCTCCTGCAGGGTCGGATTTGGAGACCCAGTACTTC
>TRBD1|.|TRBV18|TRBJ1-2
CASSGGQAANYGYTF
TGTGCCAGCTCAGGGGGACAGGCAGCTAACTATGGCTACACCTTC
>TRBD2|.|TRBV2|TRBJ2-1
CASSTSGRLNEQFF
TGTGCCAGCAGTACTAGCGGGAGGCTTAATGAGCAGTTCTTC
>TRBD1|.|TRBV28|TRBJ1-1
CASSLTKGATEAFF
TGTGCCAGCAGTTTAACTAAGGGGGCCACTGAAGCTTTCTTT
>TRBD1|.|TRBV4-3|TRBJ1-5
CASSQGAGQLNQPQHF
TGCGCCAGCAGCCAAGGTGCGGGACAGCTTAATCAGCCCCAGCATTTT
>.|.|TRBV6-5|TRBJ1-2
CASSYGYGYTF
TGTGCCAGCAGTTACGGCTATGGCTACACCTTC
>.|.|TRBV25-1|TRBJ1-4
CASSRQGSTNEKLFF
TGTGCCAGCAGCCGACAAGGATCAACTAATGAAAAACTGTTTTTT
>.|.|TRBV15|TRBJ2-2
CATRRDRGAITGELFF
TGTGCCACCCGGCGTGATAGAGGGGCGATCACCGGGGAGCTGTTTTTT
>TRBD1|.|TRBV29-1|TRBJ2-3
CSVGQGTDTQYF
TGCAGCGTAGGACAGGGAACAGATACGCAGTATTTT
>.|.|TRBV28|TRBJ2-1
CASSLFVQAGSSYNEQFF
TGTGCCAGCAGTTTATTCGTTCAAGCGGGCAGCTCCTACAATGAGCAGTTCTTC
>.|.|TRBV9|TRBJ1-5
CASSVGRNQPQHF
TGTGCCAGCAGCGTAGGAAGAAATCAGCCCCAGCATTTT
>.|few|TRBV5-1|TRBJ1-1
CASSSERQTLLNTEAFF
TGCGCCAGCAGCTCGGAACGACAAACCCTCCTGAACACTGAAGCTTTCTTT
>TRBD2|.|TRBV30|TRBJ2-1
CAWRGTSGRDQVISYNEQFF
TGTGCCTGGAGGGGGACTAGCGGGAGGGATCAGGTTATCTCCTACAATGAGCAGTTCTTC
>.|.|TRBV28|TRBJ2-7
CASRHRDTYEQYF
TGTGCCAGCAGGCACAGGGATACCTACGAGCAGTACTTC
>.|.|TRBV10-3|TRBJ2-2
CAISGVNPITGELFF
TGTGCCATCAGTGGCGTTAACCCCATCACCGGGGAGCTGTTTTTT
>TRBD1|.|TRBV9|TRBJ1-2
CASSLGTAPILYGYTF
TGTGCCAGCAGCCTAGGGACAGCGCCAATACTCTATGGCTACACCTTC
>TRBD2|.|TRBV27|TRBJ2-7
CASSFYTGLAGERPLPSSYEQYF
TGTGCCAGCAGTTTCTATACGGGACTAGCGGGAGAGAGACCCCTCCCTAGCTCCTACGAGCAGTACTTC
>.|.|TRBV10-3|TRBJ2-6
CAISESAGLGANVLTF
TGTGCCATCAGTGAGTCGGCCGGACTTGGGGCCAACGTCCTGACTTTC
>.|.|TRBV4-3|TRBJ1-6
CASSQEGRGSPLHF
TGCGCCAGCAGCCAAGAGGGTCGGGGGTCACCCCTCCACTTT
>.|.|TRBV4-1|TRBJ2-6
CASSQDPGANVLTF
TGCGCCAGCAGCCAAGATCCCGGGGCCAACGTCCTGACTTTC
>.|.|TRBV5-4|TRBJ2-1
CASSLVLNNEQFF
TGTGCCAGCAGCTTGGTTCTAAACAATGAGCAGTTCTTC
>.|.|TRBV4-2|TRBJ1-5
CASSQDLGGNQPQHF
TGTGCCAGCAGCCAAGATCTGGGGGGCAATCAGCCCCAGCATTTT
>TRBD1|.|TRBV7-3|TRBJ1-2
CASSFWDRDGYGYTF
TGTGCCAGCAGCTTCTGGGACAGGGATGGCTATGGCTACACCTTC
>.|medium-sized|TRBV7-9|TRBJ1-6
CASSPRPDSGNSPLHF
TGTGCCAGCAGCCCGAGGCCAGACTCGGGTAATTCACCCCTCCACTTT
>.|.|TRBV9|TRBJ2-7
CASSPGGGTEPPEQYF
TGTGCCAGCAGCCCCGGGGGCGGGACAGAACCACCCGAGCAGTACTTC
>TRBD2|.|TRBV18|TRBJ2-3
CASKTSGRPDTQYF
TGTGCCAGCAAAACTAGCGGGAGGCCGGATACGCAGTATTTT